The clone carrying this T cell receptor beta chain was seen a few times. Its antigen is undetermined. The data originate from a study of T cells in Graves' hyperthyroidism and ophthalmopathy. The length of the CDR3 is 14 residues. CDR1 and CDR2 from the germline V gene are SNHLY and FYNNEI. Trimming shortened V by 4 bases and J by 0 bases, and 9 bases separated the two germline ends. TCR beta CDR3 regions were amplified from RNA. A first-round RT-PCR of the TCR CDR3 used the HTBI primer set. TCRdb fed the multiplex PCR reads into MiXCR, producing one record per CDR3 protein. This table holds almost 600,000 distinct CDR3 sequences, approximately 44% found once. Study-wide results and caveats: Model predictions of ophthalmopathy came a median 6.5 months before onset. Most thyroid clonotypes that were expanded above 0.001 also turned up in blood.

The authors deemed Graves' hyperthyroidism stable absent ophthalmopathy progression within 18 months. Exclusion of a patient resulted from uncontrolled infection, other autoimmune disease, pregnancy or lactation. The clonotype was recovered from a woman under 30 with Graves' hyperthyroidism. Material: peripheral blood or thyroid tissue (not recorded which). The chain has TRBV2 and TRBJ1-2; D uncertain. CDR3 sequence: CASSVLSSNYGYTF. The CDR3 coding sequence is TGTGCCAGCAGTGTTCTAAGTTCTAACTATGGCTACACCTTC.